Presented here are 5 T cell receptor beta chains from one specimen sequenced in a study of T cells expressing NK-cell markers. After re-calling the 5' RACE reads, TCRdb lists one entry per CDR3 protein, DNA absent. The sample data list approximately 550,000 distinct CDR3 sequences. The sequenced sample was blood T cells: a sorted CD56 or NKG2C T cell subset, CD4+ or CD8+ T cells, or bulk PBMC T cells (not recorded which). These receptors were taken from a man between 18 and 35 years old in good health.

The V gene is TRBV24-1, the J gene TRBJ2-5; TCRdb's D call, TRBD1, is unchecked because there is no DNA. The length of the CDR3 is 15 residues. Germline lookup yields CDR1 KGHDR and CDR2 SFDVKD. The CDR3 here is CATSDSRQGRETQYF.

The rearrangement uses TRBV29-1 and TRBJ1-1. CDR1 is SQVTM and CDR2 is ANQGSEA in the germline V gene. The CDR3 contains 13 residues. CDR3 protein: CSVENGGYIEAFF.

The J gene is TRBJ2-3, the V gene TRBV5-1; there is no DNA to check the TCRdb D call of TRBD1. Germline V CDR1 and CDR2: SGHRS, YFSETQ. CDR3 length: 13 residues. The CDR3 loop is CASRNTGADTQYF.

The chain has TRBV4-1 and TRBJ2-1; TCRdb designates TRBD2, a call that cannot be tested without DNA. The CDR3 covers 15 residues. Germline values: CDR1 MGHRA, CDR2 YSYEKL. The CDR3 region is CASSQERGPNNEQFF.

The genes are TRBV27 and TRBJ2-3; TCRdb selects TRBD1, and the lack of DNA leaves this call unchecked. CDR1 is MNHEY, CDR2 SMNVEV, per germline (reference sequence). The CDR3 totals 13 residues. CDR3 sequence reads: CASSFRETNTQYF.